This is a list of T cell receptor beta chains from one sample in a study of blood T cell repertoires in COVID-19. Repertoires were generated with immunoSEQ multiplex PCR, while TCRdb's copy carries only in-frame clones and drops some. Here the sample spans tens of thousands of clones, 88% being singletons. Source material: peripheral blood. These receptors were obtained from a woman between 50 and 59 years old with active or convalescent COVID-19. Each CDR3 is given with its conserved first and last residue. D genes are given only for firm matches. Part of the rows lack a size; the others show once, few, many or a class for expanded clones.

V	size	J	D	DNA	CDR3
TRBV19	.	TRBJ2-1	.	TGTGCCAGTAGTCCGACAGAAACTCGTTACAATGAGCAGTTCTTC	CASSPTETRYNEQFF
TRBV7-9	.	TRBJ1-1	TRBD1	TGTGCCAGCATACCGACAGGGATGTTCTCTGAAGCTTTCTTT	CASIPTGMFSEAFF
TRBV6-5	.	TRBJ1-5	TRBD1	TGTGCCAGCGAGGAGACAGGGTATAGCAATCAGCCCCAGCATTTT	CASEETGYSNQPQHF
TRBV3-1/TRBV3-2	.	TRBJ2-7	TRBD2	TGTGCCAGCAGCCGAAACGGGAGGGAATACGAGCAGTACTTC	CASSRNGREYEQYF
TRBV6-1	.	TRBJ2-1	.	TGTGCCAGCAGTGAAGGCGTGACTAGTCGCGATGAGCAGTTCTTC	CASSEGVTSRDEQFF
TRBV2	.	TRBJ2-1	TRBD2	TGTGCCAGCACAGAACGCGGGAGTGGCTACAATGAGCAGTTCTTC	CASTERGSGYNEQFF
TRBV28	.	TRBJ2-6	TRBD1	TGTGCCAGCAGCCCCCAGGGGGCCGGGGCCAACGTCCTGACTTTC	CASSPQGAGANVLTF
TRBV11-3	.	TRBJ1-1	.	TGTGCCAGCAGCTTAGATCTGGCTACTGAAGCTTTCTTT	CASSLDLATEAFF
TRBV7-3	.	TRBJ2-2	TRBD2	TGTGCCAGCAGCCCACGACTAGCGGGAGGCTGGGGGGAGCTGTTTTTT	CASSPRLAGGWGELFF
TRBV20-1	.	TRBJ1-1	.	TGCAGTGCTATTGATTGGGCGGGGACTGAAGCTTTCTTT	CSAIDWAGTEAFF
TRBV29-1	once	TRBJ2-3	TRBD2	TGCAGCGTTGAAGGGGGGAGGGCATCTTACGCAGATACGCAGTATTTT	CSVEGGRASYADTQYF
TRBV27	.	TRBJ2-7	TRBD2	TGTGCCAGCAGACCTCTAGCGGGAGTGTACGAGCAGTACTTC	CASRPLAGVYEQYF
TRBV2	once	TRBJ2-3	TRBD2	TGTGCCAGCAGTGAGGTGGGACTAGCGGGCCCTACAGATACGCAGTATTTT	CASSEVGLAGPTDTQYF
TRBV21-1	.	TRBJ1-3	.	TGTGCCAGCAGCAAAGTCTATCCGGACAGGGGACCGGACTCTGGAAACACCATATATTTT	CASSKVYPDRGPDSGNTIYF
TRBV7-9	few	TRBJ2-5	TRBD1	TGTGCCAGCAGCCCTGATGGACAGGGGGCCGTAGAGACCCAGTACTTC	CASSPDGQGAVETQYF
TRBV3-1/TRBV3-2	.	TRBJ1-2	.	TGTGCCAGCAGCCCGATTGAGGGTCTCGGTGGGGGCTACACCTTC	CASSPIEGLGGGYTF
TRBV7-8	.	TRBJ2-3	.	TGTGCCAGCAGCTTCAGGGCCGACCCTTGGGGAGATACGCAGTATTTT	CASSFRADPWGDTQYF
TRBV25-1	.	TRBJ2-2	.	TGTGCCACCTCACCTATCCCGAACACCGGGGAGCTGTTTTTT	CATSPIPNTGELFF
TRBV18	.	TRBJ2-3	TRBD2	TGTGCCAGCTCACCAGGTAGCGGGAGGGCCGCAGATACGCAGTATTTT	CASSPGSGRAADTQYF
TRBV28	.	TRBJ2-7	.	TGTGCCAGCAGTTTATTCTCCGAGCAGTACTTC	CASSLFSEQYF
TRBV25-1	.	TRBJ2-5	TRBD2	TGTGCCAGCAGTAAAAGCGGGAGAGGAGAGACCCAGTACTTC	CASSKSGRGETQYF
TRBV9	once	TRBJ2-7	.	TGTGCCAGCAGCGTAGATCCCGGGGGCGAGCAGTACTTC	CASSVDPGGEQYF
TRBV29-1	.	TRBJ2-3	TRBD2	TGCAGCGTTGATTGGCGGGAGGTAACAGATACGCAGTATTTT	CSVDWREVTDTQYF
TRBV5-5	.	TRBJ1-1	.	TGTGCCAGCAGCTTCGGAGGGCTCCTCACTGAAGCTTTCTTT	CASSFGGLLTEAFF
TRBV29-1	.	TRBJ1-5	TRBD1	TGCAGCGTTGTTTGGGACAGCGGCTTTAGTGGCAATCAGCCCCAGCATTTT	CSVVWDSGFSGNQPQHF
TRBV7-3	.	TRBJ2-5	TRBD2	TGTGCCAGCAGCCCGGGACTAGCGCCCCAAGAGACCCAGTACTTC	CASSPGLAPQETQYF
TRBV5-1	.	TRBJ1-6	TRBD1	TGCGCCAGCAGCCCGACAGGGGGCGACCTAAATTCACCCCTCCACTTT	CASSPTGGDLNSPLHF
TRBV6-4	.	TRBJ1-5	.	TGTGCCAGTTATACCTACCTCTCCCAGCATTTT	CASYTYLSQHF
TRBV19	once	TRBJ2-7	TRBD1	TGTGCCAGTAGTAAAGACAGGGGGCAGGCGGAGGAGCAGTACTTC	CASSKDRGQAEEQYF
TRBV9	.	TRBJ1-2	.	TGTGCCAGCAGAACCCCAGGGTTCTATGGCTACACCTTC	CASRTPGFYGYTF
TRBV11-2	once	TRBJ2-7	.	TGTGCCAGCAGCTTAGATCCCGCGTTCGAGCAGTACTTC	CASSLDPAFEQYF
TRBV6-5	.	TRBJ1-1	.	TGTGCCAGCAGTACAGCGAACACTGAAGCTTTCTTT	CASSTANTEAFF
TRBV2	.	TRBJ1-6	TRBD1	TGTGCCAGCAGCTACGGACAGGTCCAAAATTCACCCCTCCACTTT	CASSYGQVQNSPLHF
TRBV5-1	.	TRBJ2-5	.	TGCGCCAGCAGCTCACATCTAACCGGGGCAGGGGAAGAGACCCAGTACTTC	CASSSHLTGAGEETQYF
TRBV18	.	TRBJ1-2	.	TGTGCCAGCTCACCCGCCAGGGCTTATGCTGGCTACACCTTC	CASSPARAYAGYTF
TRBV5-1	.	TRBJ2-7	.	TGCGCCAGCAGTGGGGGCGGAGCCTACGAGCAGTACTTC	CASSGGGAYEQYF
TRBV19	.	TRBJ1-5	.	TGTGCCAGTAGTGTCGGAGTAGCTCAGCCCCAGCATTTT	CASSVGVAQPQHF
TRBV2	.	TRBJ1-1	.	TGTGCCAGCCGAACCTTGGGAGGTGAGACTGAAGCTTTCTTT	CASRTLGGETEAFF
TRBV6-5	.	TRBJ1-2	.	TGTGCCAGCACTTACGATAGATACTATGGCTACACCTTC	CASTYDRYYGYTF
TRBV7-2	.	TRBJ2-2	TRBD1	TGTGCCAGCAGCTCTGGGACAGGGAGGTCCTGGAACACCGGGGAGCTGTTTTTT	CASSSGTGRSWNTGELFF
TRBV7-9	.	TRBJ1-1	.	TGTGCCAGCAGCTTACGATACAGTTGGGGGGTGTCGAACACTGAAGCTTTCTTT	CASSLRYSWGVSNTEAFF